This T cell receptor beta chain came from a study of cytomegalovirus exposure and HLA in healthy donors. The CDR3 covers 15 residues. Germline V gives CDR1 LGHNA, CDR2 YSLEER. V shed 3 bases, J shed 3 bases, and the junction held 4 bases outside the gene matches. Assay: immunoSEQ multiplex PCR; the TCRdb copy retains only in-frame clones and omits some. The sample holds 150,000 to 200,000 clones, 88% seen once. This clonotype originated in a man aged 18 to 29 in good health and CMV-seronegative. The genes are TRBV4-3 and TRBJ2-7; TRBD2 agrees at 11 bases. The sequenced sample was PBMCs. CDR3 protein: CASSQGLAEFYEQYF. CDR3 DNA: TGCGCCAGCAGCCAGGGACTAGCGGAATTCTACGAGCAGTACTTC.